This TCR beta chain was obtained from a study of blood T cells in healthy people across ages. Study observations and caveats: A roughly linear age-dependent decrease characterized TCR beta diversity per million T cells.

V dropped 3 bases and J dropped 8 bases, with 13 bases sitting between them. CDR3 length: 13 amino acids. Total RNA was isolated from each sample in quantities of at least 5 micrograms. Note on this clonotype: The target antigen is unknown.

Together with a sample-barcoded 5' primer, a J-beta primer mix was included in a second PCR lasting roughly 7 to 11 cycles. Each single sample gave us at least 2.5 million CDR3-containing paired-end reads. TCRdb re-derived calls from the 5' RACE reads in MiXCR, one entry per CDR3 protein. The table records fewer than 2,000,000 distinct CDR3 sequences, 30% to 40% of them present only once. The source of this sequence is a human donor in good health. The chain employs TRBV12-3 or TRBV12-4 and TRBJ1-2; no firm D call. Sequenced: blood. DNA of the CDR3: TGTGCCAGCAGTTTCGGGCTCCGTGGAGGCTACACCTTC. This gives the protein CASSFGLRGGYTF.